A single sample gave rise to the 24 T cell receptor beta chains below, sequenced in a study of CD8 T cells in Susac syndrome. Random hexamers primed reverse transcription of 0.5 to 1 ug RNA. One entry per CDR3 protein, called by TCRdb with MiXCR from the immunoSEQ multiplex PCR reads. The sample has about 200,000 distinct CDR3 sequences, roughly nine tenths seen once. Sequencing used CD8+ T cells from PBMCs. Every receptor here comes from a human donor with multiple sclerosis.

The V gene is TRBV7-8, the J gene TRBJ2-5, with 9 bases aligning to TRBD2. With V trimmed by 1 base and J by 5 bases, 8 bases remained unmatched. CDR3 length: 16 residues. In germline, CDR1 is SGHVS, CDR2 FQNEAQ. CDR3 sequence reads: CASSLVARGGLETQYF. CDR3 coding DNA: TGTGCCAGCAGCTTAGTGGCGCGGGGGGGCTTGGAGACCCAGTACTTC.

The J gene is TRBJ2-1, the V gene TRBV6-5; tentative D call: TRBD1 (6 bases). Germline values: CDR1 MNHEY, CDR2 SVGAGI. The CDR3 extends over 18 amino acids. The V end lost 2 bases, the J end lost 5 bases, and 22 bases lay between the germline ends. CDR3 DNA: TGTGCCAGCAGTTACAGTTTCCTAGGGGGTAATAAGGACAATGAGCAGTTCTTC. This sequence encodes CASSYSFLGGNKDNEQFF.

The CDR3 here is CSVEDVDRPVKGNTQYF. CDR3 bases: TGCAGCGTTGAAGATGTAGACAGGCCCGTTAAGGGGAATACGCAGTATTTT. V is TRBV29-1 and J is TRBJ2-3; tentatively, D is TRBD1 (6 bases). Trimming removed 0 bases from V and 7 bases from J, with 23 bases in between. In germline, CDR1 is SQVTM, CDR2 ANQGSEA. The CDR3 has 17 residues.

V gene TRBV12-5 combines with J gene TRBJ1-2; D remains unclear. CDR1 and CDR2 from the germline V gene are LGHNT and FRNRAP. The CDR3 is 14 amino acids. V lost 2 bases and J lost 5, with 12 bases in between. Here the CDR3 DNA reads TGTGCTAGTGGTTTGAAACGGTACGGGTATGGCTACACCTTC. It codes for CASGLKRYGYGYTF.

The chain is built from TRBV19 and TRBJ2-1; 10 nucleotides align to TRBD2. The length of the CDR3 is 16 residues. The germline gives CDR1 LNHDA, CDR2 SQIVND (reference sequence). J was trimmed by 6 bases and V by 9 bases; bases with no gene match: 14. CDR3 bases: TGTGCCAGCCACCCTGGAAGGCCTAGCGGGAGCAATGAGCAGTTCTTC. Its translation: CASHPGRPSGSNEQFF.

V and J are TRBV14 and TRBJ1-2; TRBD1 might be the D (5 bases). Per germline, CDR1 SGHDN and CDR2 FVKESK. The CDR3 totals 17 residues. The V gene lost 1 base and the J gene lost 4 bases, with 19 bases spanning the gap. CDR3 nucleotide sequence: TGTGCCAGCAGCCAAGCCCAGGACAAAGGGATACGCTATGGCTACACCTTC. Its translation: CASSQAQDKGIRYGYTF. The whole variable domain, remainder taken from reference TRBV14 and TRBJ1-2, is EAGVTQFPSHSVIEKGQTVTLRCDPISGHDNLYWYRRVMGKEIKFLLHFVKESKQDESGMPNNRFLAERTGGTYSTLKVQPAELEDSGVYFCASSQAQDKGIRYGYTFGSGTRLTVV.

The chain links TRBV27 to TRBJ2-1; 8 bases are a match to TRBD2. The trim removed 1 base at V and 8 bases at J, leaving 10 bases unmatched. Germline CDR1 MNHEY, CDR2 SMNVEV (reference sequence). The CDR3 covers 16 residues. CDR3 residues: CASSLLGGGPSHEQFF. In nucleotides, the CDR3 is TGTGCCAGCAGTTTATTAGGCGGGGGGCCGTCTCATGAGCAGTTCTTC.

The J gene is TRBJ2-1, the V gene TRBV4-2, with 8 bases that match TRBD2. V trimming: 0 bases; J trimming: 4 bases; junction bases outside the gene matches: 5. Germline V CDR1 and CDR2: LGHNA, YNFKEQ. The CDR3 runs to 16 residues. The CDR3 sequence is CASSQEVAGYYNEQFF. For the CDR3, the DNA is TGTGCCAGCAGCCAAGAGGTAGCGGGGTATTACAATGAGCAGTTCTTC.

The J gene is TRBJ2-1, the V gene TRBV7-9; TRBD2 aligns across 11 bases. From germline, CDR1 is SEHNR and CDR2 FQNEAQ (reference sequence). V was clipped by 5 bases and J by 10 bases; unmatched bases: 10. The length of the CDR3 is 15 residues. CDR3 amino acids: CASSIPGLADGEQFF. Here the CDR3 DNA reads TGTGCCAGCAGCATTCCGGGACTAGCGGACGGGGAGCAGTTCTTC.

This clonotype was picked up one time. The genes are TRBV6-5 and TRBJ2-7, with 12 positions matching TRBD2. With 7 bases clipped from V and 0 bases from J, the junction kept 4 bases outside the gene matches. The CDR3 contains 15 residues. CDR1 MNHEY and CDR2 SVGAGI come from the germline V gene. CDR3 nucleotide sequence: TGTGCCAGCACTCGACTAGCGGGGGCCTCCTACGAGCAGTACTTC. This sequence encodes CASTRLAGASYEQYF.

The chain couples TRBV20-1 to TRBJ2-5; D possibly corresponds to TRBD1 (6 bases). In germline, CDR1 is DFQATT, CDR2 SNEGSKA (reference sequence). Trimming removed 4 bases from V and 7 bases from J, with 10 bases in between. This CDR3 is built from 11 residues. In nucleotides, the CDR3 is TGCAGTGCTACAGGGGCGGGGACCCAGTACTTC. Residues: CSATGAGTQYF.

The sample holds one count of this clonotype. The chain employs TRBV20-1 and TRBJ2-2; the D gene could be TRBD1 or TRBD2 (6 bases each). This CDR3 is 17 amino acids long. Germline CDR1 is DFQATT and CDR2 is SNEGSKA (reference sequence). Trimming shortened V by 0 bases and J by 8 bases, and 22 bases separated the two germline ends. CDR3 sequence (DNA): TGCAGTGCTAGAGATCCGTTGAGGGGGGTCGACCGGGGGGAGCTGTTTTTT. It is translated as CSARDPLRGVDRGELFF.

V and J are TRBV20-1 and TRBJ2-3; 8 bases align to TRBD2. V was clipped by 6 bases and J by 6 bases; unmatched bases: 11. Per the germline V gene, CDR1 is DFQATT and CDR2 is SNEGSKA (reference sequence). The CDR3 consists of 14 residues. The CDR3 DNA is TGCAGTGCAAGTTTGGGACTAGTGATTGATACGCAGTATTTT. This encodes CSASLGLVIDTQYF.

The rearrangement uses TRBV9 and TRBJ1-1; the D gene is possibly TRBD1 (6 bases). Germline V lookup: CDR1 SGDLS, CDR2 YYNGEE. There are 17 residues in the CDR3. Trimming stripped 6 bases from V and 0 bases from J, with 21 bases between. CDR3 DNA: TGTGCCAGCAATTCGGGGGGGGCAGGAGGTATGAACACTGAAGCTTTCTTT. Protein product: CASNSGGAGGMNTEAFF. Together with reference TRBV9 and TRBJ1-1, the CDR3 gives the full variable domain: DSGVTQTPKHLITATGQRVTLRCSPRSGDLSVYWYQQSLDQGLQFLIQYYNGEERAKGNILERFSAQQFPDLHSELNLSSLELGDSALYFCASNSGGAGGMNTEAFFGQGTRLTVV.

Here the CDR3 reads CATTEGDSNQPQHF. DNA for the CDR3: TGTGCCACCACTGAGGGGGATAGCAATCAGCCCCAGCATTTT. The genes are TRBV15 and TRBJ1-5; weak D call: TRBD1 (6 bases). In germline, CDR1 is LNHNV, CDR2 YYDKDF (reference sequence). This CDR3 comprises 14 residues. V was clipped by 7 bases and J by 0 bases, with 10 bases between them.

The V call is TRBV19, the J call TRBJ2-5, with D perhaps matching TRBD1 (6 bases). V lost 3 bases to trimming and J lost 5 bases, with 16 bases between them. This CDR3 comprises 15 residues. Germline V gene sequence: CDR1 LNHDA, CDR2 SQIVND (reference sequence). The DNA of the CDR3 is TGTGCCAGTAGTATGGTGGGGGACACGGCCGAGACCCAGTACTTC. It specifies CASSMVGDTAETQYF.

V and J are TRBV2 and TRBJ1-1, with D possibly being TRBD1 (6 bases). The germline V gene has CDR1 SNHLY and CDR2 FYNNEI. The CDR3 is 13 amino acids. V lost 6 bases to trimming and J lost 3 bases, with 11 bases between them. CDR3 in DNA: TGTGCCAGCAGAGACAGGAGAGACACTGAAGCTTTCTTT. It yields the protein CASRDRRDTEAFF.

This chain uses TRBV7-3 with TRBJ1-1, with D unresolved. Trimming removed 5 bases from V and 4 bases from J, with 11 bases in between. This CDR3 has 13 residues. In germline, CDR1 is SGHTA, CDR2 FQGTGA. The CDR3 protein is CASSPEVGTEAFF. DNA of the CDR3: TGTGCCAGCAGCCCAGAGGTTGGCACTGAAGCTTTCTTT.

The chain combines TRBV29-1 with TRBJ1-1; D may be TRBD1 (6 bases). CDR1 and CDR2 (germline): SQVTM, ANQGSEA. The V gene lost 8 bases and the J gene lost 6 bases, with 10 bases spanning the gap. The CDR3 length is 10 residues. The CDR3 is CSTRGAEAFF. The CDR3 nucleotides read TGCAGCACCAGGGGCGCTGAAGCTTTCTTT.

J is TRBJ2-7 and V is TRBV9, with a possible D match to TRBD2 (6 bases). The CDR3 is 16 residues long. V was clipped by 0 bases and J by 4 bases, with 17 bases between them. Germline V CDR1 and CDR2: SGDLS, YYNGEE. The CDR3 bases are TGTGCCAGCAGCGTAGGCGGGGCGGATCCGCTTTACGAGCAGTACTTC. Its protein is CASSVGGADPLYEQYF.

The V and J genes are TRBV12-3 or TRBV12-4 and TRBJ2-6, with 8 positions matching TRBD1. The length of the CDR3 is 17 residues. V gave up 6 bases and J gave up 0 bases; unmatched junction bases: 7. The CDR3 DNA follows: TGTGCCAGCAGCCTGACAGGGGCTCCCTCTGGGGCCAACGTCCTGACTTTC. Translation: CASSLTGAPSGANVLTF.

CDR3 sequence (DNA): TGTGCCAGCAGTTTAGAGGACAGCAATCAGCCCCAGCATTTT. This translates into CASSLEDSNQPQHF. J is TRBJ1-5 and V is TRBV12-3 or TRBV12-4; the D is unclear. The V and J ends lost 1 base and 1 base respectively, with 5 bases between them. The CDR3 has 14 amino acids.

V and J are TRBV30 and TRBJ1-1, with D possibly matching TRBD1 (6 bases). The CDR3 consists of 13 residues. From germline, CDR1 is GTSNPN and CDR2 SVGIG (reference sequence). V was cut by 4 bases and J by 5 bases, with 14 bases left in between. The CDR3 nucleotides read TGTGCCTGGAAAATGGACAGTTGGACTGAAGCTTTCTTT. Its translation is CAWKMDSWTEAFF.

The chain combines TRBV13 with TRBJ1-1; D unresolved. The V and J ends lost 2 bases and 3 bases respectively, with 7 bases between them. The CDR3 contains 13 residues. Germline loops: CDR1 PRHDT, CDR2 FYEKMQ (reference sequence). CDR3 residues: CASSLKRDTEAFF. Written as DNA, the CDR3 is TGTGCCAGCAGCTTAAAAAGGGACACTGAAGCTTTCTTT.